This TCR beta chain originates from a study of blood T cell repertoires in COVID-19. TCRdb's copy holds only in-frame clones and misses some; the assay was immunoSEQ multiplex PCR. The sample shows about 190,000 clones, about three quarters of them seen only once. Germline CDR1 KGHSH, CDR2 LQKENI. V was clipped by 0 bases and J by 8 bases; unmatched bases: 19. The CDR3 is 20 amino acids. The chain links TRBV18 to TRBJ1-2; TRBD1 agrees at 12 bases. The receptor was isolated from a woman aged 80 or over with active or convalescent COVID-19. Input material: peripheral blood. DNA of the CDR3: TGTGCCAGCTCACCACCGGCCTCCGGGACAGGGGGCCGGATGAGTCAAGGCTACACCTTC. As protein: CASSPPASGTGGRMSQGYTF.